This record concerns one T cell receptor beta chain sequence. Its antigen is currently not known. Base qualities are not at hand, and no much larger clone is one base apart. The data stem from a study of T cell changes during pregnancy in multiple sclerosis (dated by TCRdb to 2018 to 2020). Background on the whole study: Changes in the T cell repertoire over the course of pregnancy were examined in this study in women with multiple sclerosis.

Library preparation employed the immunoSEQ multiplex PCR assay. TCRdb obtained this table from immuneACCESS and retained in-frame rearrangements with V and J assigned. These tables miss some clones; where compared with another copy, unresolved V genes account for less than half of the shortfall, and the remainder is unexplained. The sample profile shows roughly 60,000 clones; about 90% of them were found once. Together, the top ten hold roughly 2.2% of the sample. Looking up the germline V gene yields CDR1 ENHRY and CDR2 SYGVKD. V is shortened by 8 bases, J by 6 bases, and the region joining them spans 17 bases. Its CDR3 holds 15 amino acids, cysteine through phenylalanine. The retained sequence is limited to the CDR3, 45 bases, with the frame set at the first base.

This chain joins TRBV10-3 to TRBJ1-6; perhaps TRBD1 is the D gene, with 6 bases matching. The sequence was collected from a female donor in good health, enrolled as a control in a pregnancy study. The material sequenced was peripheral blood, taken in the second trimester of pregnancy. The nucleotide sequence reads TGTGCCATCCAGGGGAGCTTATTGAGTAATTCACCCCTCCACTTT. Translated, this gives CAIQGSLLSNSPLHF.